One sample yielded the 11 T cell receptor beta chains listed below, sequenced in a study of blood T cell repertoires in COVID-19. The data were produced by immunoSEQ multiplex PCR, yet TCRdb's version contains in-frame clones alone and is incomplete. The table includes around 160,000 clones, roughly 89% detected once. Sequenced sample: PBMCs or T cells enriched from blood (not recorded which). These receptors were collected from a woman between 45 and 65 years old who had been exposed to COVID-19.

The chain is built from TRBV6-1 and TRBJ2-2, with 10 bases matching TRBD1. Trimming at V came to 1 base and at J to 7 bases, leaving 3 bases not matched to a gene. This CDR3 contains 15 residues. The germline CDR1 and CDR2 sequences are MNHNS and SASEGT. CDR3 coding DNA: TGTGCCAGCAGTGAAGTCGGGACAGGGGTCGGGGAGCTGTTTTTT. This codes for CASSEVGTGVGELFF.

This chain connects TRBV27 to TRBJ1-1; 9 nucleotides match TRBD1. Germline CDR1 is MNHEY and CDR2 is SMNVEV (reference sequence). V dropped 6 bases and J dropped 4; count of bases not matched to a gene: 12. This CDR3 has 16 amino acids. In DNA form, the CDR3 reads TGTGCCAGCAGCCGCACTCCCGGGACAGGGCTCACTGAAGCTTTCTTT. This translates into CASSRTPGTGLTEAFF.

This clone has more than one count but fewer than ten. The V call is TRBV10-1, the J call TRBJ2-5; maybe TRBD2 (5 bases). Trimming pared 5 bases from V and 5 bases from J, leaving 15 bases between. The CDR3 sequence is 14 residues long. Germline V gene sequence: CDR1 WNHNN, CDR2 SYGVQD (reference sequence). CDR3 sequence (DNA): TGCGCCAGCAGTCCGCTTGGAGGCAGGGAGACCCAGTACTTC. Translating gives CASSPLGGRETQYF.

This chain's CDR3 is CASSLAGRGETQYF. CDR3 coding DNA: TGTGCCAGCAGCTTGGCGGGGAGGGGGGAGACCCAGTACTTC. This chain uses TRBV5-4 with TRBJ2-5; possibly TRBD2 for D (7 bases). The V and J ends lost 0 bases and 5 bases respectively, with 11 bases between them. The length of the CDR3 is 14 residues. Germline V gives CDR1 SGHNT, CDR2 YYREEE (reference sequence).

The rearrangement uses TRBV28 and TRBJ1-2; D is perhaps TRBD1 (6 bases). The V and J ends lost 9 bases and 8 bases respectively, with 13 bases between them. The germline CDR1 and CDR2 sequences are MDHEN and SYDVKM. The CDR3 runs to 11 residues. CDR3 residues: CASQQGNGYTF. The CDR3 DNA reads as TGTGCCAGTCAACAGGGAAACGGCTACACCTTC.

This chain uses TRBV9 with TRBJ1-2; no clear D gene. The CDR3 loop spans 13 amino acids. The germline V gene encodes CDR1 SGDLS and CDR2 YYNGEE. The V end was cut by 4 bases, the J end by 7 bases, with 14 bases between. The CDR3 sequence: CASSSLPTGGYTF. The CDR3, as DNA: TGTGCCAGCAGCTCCCTCCCGACGGGTGGCTACACCTTC.

The chain is built from TRBV4-1 and TRBJ2-3, with TRBD2 matching over 12 bases. This CDR3 has 17 residues. The germline CDR1 and CDR2 sequences are MGHRA and YSYEKL. V gave up 3 bases and J gave up 5 bases; unmatched junction bases: 9. The CDR3 region has the DNA TGCGCCAGCAGCCACCCTCTAGCGGGAGGGCCCGAAGATACGCAGTATTTT. Encoded protein: CASSHPLAGGPEDTQYF.

The chain employs TRBV7-2 and TRBJ2-2; D possibly corresponds to TRBD1 (5 bases). There are 13 residues in the CDR3. V lost 6 bases, J lost 4 bases, and 9 bases lay in between. The germline CDR1 and CDR2 sequences are SGHTA and FQGNSA. CDR3 protein: CASSGQLTGELFF. The DNA of the CDR3 is TGTGCCAGCAGTGGACAACTCACCGGGGAGCTGTTTTTT.

The rearrangement links TRBV15 to TRBJ2-7, with a weak D call TRBD1 (5 bases). Germline V gives CDR1 LNHNV, CDR2 YYDKDF (reference sequence). Trimming left V 3 bases short and J 3 bases short, with 9 bases between. The CDR3 is made up of 13 amino acids. This CDR3 reads CATSRRQNYEQYF. The CDR3 bases are TGTGCCACCAGCAGGCGACAGAACTACGAGCAGTACTTC.

The chain is built from TRBV7-6 and TRBJ2-7, with 10 bases identical to TRBD2. This CDR3 has 15 residues. With 5 bases clipped from V and 7 bases from J, the junction kept 11 bases outside the gene matches. Germline CDR1 is SGHVS and CDR2 is FNYEAQ. CDR3 sequence (DNA): TGTGCCAGCAGCCAACCACTAGCGGGATTAGGAGAGCAGTACTTC. Amino acid sequence: CASSQPLAGLGEQYF.

This chain joins TRBV29-1 and TRBJ1-5, with D tentatively TRBD1 (6 bases). V was clipped by 4 bases and J by 6 bases, with 13 bases between them. The V gene's germline CDR1 is SQVTM and CDR2 ANQGSEA. There are 13 residues in the CDR3. CDR3 amino acids: CSVGHVGGQPQHF. The CDR3 DNA sequence: TGCAGCGTTGGACACGTAGGGGGTCAGCCCCAGCATTTT.